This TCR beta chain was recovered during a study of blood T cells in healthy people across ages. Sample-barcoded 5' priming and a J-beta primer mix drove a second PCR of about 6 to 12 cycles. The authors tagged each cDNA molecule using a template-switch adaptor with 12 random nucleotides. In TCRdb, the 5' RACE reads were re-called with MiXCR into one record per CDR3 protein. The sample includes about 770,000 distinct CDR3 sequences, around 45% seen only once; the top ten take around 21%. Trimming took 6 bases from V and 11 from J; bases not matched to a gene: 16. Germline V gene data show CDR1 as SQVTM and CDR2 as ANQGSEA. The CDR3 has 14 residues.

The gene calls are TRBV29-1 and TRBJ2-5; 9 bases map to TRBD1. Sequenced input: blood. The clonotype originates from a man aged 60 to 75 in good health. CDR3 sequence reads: CSVANRGQGNEQYF. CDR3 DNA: TGCAGCGTCGCGAACAGGGGGCAGGGCAATGAGCAGTACTTC.